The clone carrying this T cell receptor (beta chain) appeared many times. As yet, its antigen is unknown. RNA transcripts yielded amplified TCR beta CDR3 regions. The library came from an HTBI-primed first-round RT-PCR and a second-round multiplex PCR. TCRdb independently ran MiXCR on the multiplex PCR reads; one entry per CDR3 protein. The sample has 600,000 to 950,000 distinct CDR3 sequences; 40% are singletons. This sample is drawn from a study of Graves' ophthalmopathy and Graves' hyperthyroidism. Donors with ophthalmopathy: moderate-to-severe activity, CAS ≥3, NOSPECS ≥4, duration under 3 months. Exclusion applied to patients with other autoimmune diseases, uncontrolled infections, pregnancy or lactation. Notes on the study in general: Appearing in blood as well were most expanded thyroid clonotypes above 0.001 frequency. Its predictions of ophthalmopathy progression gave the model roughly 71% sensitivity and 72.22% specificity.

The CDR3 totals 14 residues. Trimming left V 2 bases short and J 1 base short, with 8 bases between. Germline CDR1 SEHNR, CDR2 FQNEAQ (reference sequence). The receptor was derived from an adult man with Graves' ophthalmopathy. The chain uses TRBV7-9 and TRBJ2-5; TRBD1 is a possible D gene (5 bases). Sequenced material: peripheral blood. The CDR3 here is CASSLSTAQETQYF. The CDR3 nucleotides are TGTGCCAGCAGCTTATCGACAGCCCAAGAGACCCAGTACTTC.